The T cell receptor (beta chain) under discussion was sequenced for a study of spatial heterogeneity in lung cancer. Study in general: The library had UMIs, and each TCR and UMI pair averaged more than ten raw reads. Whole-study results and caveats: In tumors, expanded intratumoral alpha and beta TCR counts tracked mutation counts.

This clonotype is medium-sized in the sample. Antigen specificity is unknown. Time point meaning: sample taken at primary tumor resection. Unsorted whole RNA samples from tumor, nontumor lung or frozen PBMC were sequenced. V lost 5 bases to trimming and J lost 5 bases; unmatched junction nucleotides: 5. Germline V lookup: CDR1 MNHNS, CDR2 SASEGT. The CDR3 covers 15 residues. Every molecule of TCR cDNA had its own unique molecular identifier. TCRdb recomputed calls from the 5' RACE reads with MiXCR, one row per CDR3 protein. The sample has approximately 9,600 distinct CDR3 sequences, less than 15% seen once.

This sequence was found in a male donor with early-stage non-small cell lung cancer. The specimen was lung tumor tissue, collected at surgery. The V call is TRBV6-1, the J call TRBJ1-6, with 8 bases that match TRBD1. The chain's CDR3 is CASSQRGQDNSPLHF. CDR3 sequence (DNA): TGTGCCAGCAGTCAGCGGGGACAGGATAATTCACCCCTCCACTTT.